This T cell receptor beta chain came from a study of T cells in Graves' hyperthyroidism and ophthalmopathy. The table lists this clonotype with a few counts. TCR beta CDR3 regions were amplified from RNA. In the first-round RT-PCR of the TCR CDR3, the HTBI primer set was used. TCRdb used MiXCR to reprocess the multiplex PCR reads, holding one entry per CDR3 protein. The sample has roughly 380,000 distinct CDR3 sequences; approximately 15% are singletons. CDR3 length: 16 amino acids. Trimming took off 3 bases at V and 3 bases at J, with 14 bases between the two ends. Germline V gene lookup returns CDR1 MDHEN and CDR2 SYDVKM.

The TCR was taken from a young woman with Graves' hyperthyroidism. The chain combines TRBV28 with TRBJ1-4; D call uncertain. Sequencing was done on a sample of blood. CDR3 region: CASSFLPGSPNEKLFF. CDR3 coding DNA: TGTGCCAGCAGTTTCCTACCGGGGTCCCCTAATGAAAAACTGTTTTTT.